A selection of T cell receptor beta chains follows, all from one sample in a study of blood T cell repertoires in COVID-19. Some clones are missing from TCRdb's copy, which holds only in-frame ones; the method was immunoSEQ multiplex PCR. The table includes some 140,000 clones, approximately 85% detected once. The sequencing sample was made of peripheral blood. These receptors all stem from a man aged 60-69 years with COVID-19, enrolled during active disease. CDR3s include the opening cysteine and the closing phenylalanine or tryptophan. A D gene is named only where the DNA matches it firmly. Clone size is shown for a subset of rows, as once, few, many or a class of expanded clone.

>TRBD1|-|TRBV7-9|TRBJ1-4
CASSNPNRGVHEKLFF
TGTGCCAGCAGCAACCCGAACAGGGGTGTTCATGAAAAACTGTTTTTT
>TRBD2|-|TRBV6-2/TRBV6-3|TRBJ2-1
CASSYRTSGRNEQFF
TGTGCCAGCAGTTACCGGACTAGCGGGAGGAATGAGCAGTTCTTC
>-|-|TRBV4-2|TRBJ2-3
CASSHGGRADTQYF
TGTGCCAGCAGCCACGGGGGGCGGGCAGATACGCAGTATTTT
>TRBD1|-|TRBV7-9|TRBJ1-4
CASSLGGQTSLFF
TGTGCCAGCAGCTTAGGGGGACAGACCTCTCTGTTTTTT
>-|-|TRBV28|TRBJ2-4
CASSRGWGNIQYF
TGTGCCAGCAGTAGGGGTTGGGGAAACATTCAGTACTTC
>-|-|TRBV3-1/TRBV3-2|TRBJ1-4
CASSQVRQNGAKLFF
TGTGCCAGCAGCCAAGTACGGCAAAATGGGGCCAAACTGTTTTTT
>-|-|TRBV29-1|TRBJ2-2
CSVLGQSNTGELFF
TGCAGCGTTTTAGGACAATCGAACACCGGGGAGCTGTTTTTT
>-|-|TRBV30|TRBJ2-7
CAWRVTGQGSYEQYF
TGTGCCTGGAGGGTTACGGGTCAGGGAAGCTACGAGCAGTACTTC
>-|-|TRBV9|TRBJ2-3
CASSVEGARVRSADTQYF
TGTGCCAGCAGCGTAGAAGGGGCTAGAGTCCGGAGTGCAGATACGCAGTATTTT
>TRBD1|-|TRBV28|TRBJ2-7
CASSLPGTGAYEQYF
TGTGCCAGCAGCCTCCCCGGGACAGGAGCTTACGAGCAGTACTTC
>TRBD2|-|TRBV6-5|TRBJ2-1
CASSYALAAHNEQFF
TGTGCCAGCAGTTACGCACTAGCGGCCCACAATGAGCAGTTCTTC
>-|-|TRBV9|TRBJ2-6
CASSVGSSGANVLTF
TGTGCCAGCAGCGTAGGCAGCTCTGGGGCCAACGTCCTGACTTTC
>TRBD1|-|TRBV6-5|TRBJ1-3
CASSYRTGAGNTIYF
TGTGCCAGCAGTTACCGTACAGGGGCTGGAAACACCATATATTTT
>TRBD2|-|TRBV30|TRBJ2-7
CAWRKLAQLSYEQYF
TGTGCCTGGAGGAAACTAGCGCAACTTTCCTACGAGCAGTACTTC
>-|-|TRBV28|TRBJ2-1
CASSLPFVSREQFF
TGTGCCAGCAGTTTACCTTTTGTGTCTCGTGAGCAGTTCTTC
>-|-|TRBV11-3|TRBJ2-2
CASSPPRGLAGELFF
TGTGCCAGCAGCCCCCCTAGGGGATTAGCCGGGGAGCTGTTTTTT
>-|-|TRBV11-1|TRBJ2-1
CASSNTGDEQFF
TGTGCCAGCAGCAACACAGGCGATGAGCAGTTCTTC
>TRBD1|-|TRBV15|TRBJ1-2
CATSPRTGEGGYTF
TGTGCCACCAGCCCACGGACAGGGGAAGGTGGCTACACCTTC
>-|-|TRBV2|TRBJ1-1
CASSWGGNTEAFF
TGTGCCAGCAGCTGGGGGGGAAACACTGAAGCTTTCTTT
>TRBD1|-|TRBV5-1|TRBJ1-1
CASSLGAGGNTEAFF
TGCGCCAGCAGCTTGGGAGCAGGGGGGAACACTGAAGCTTTCTTT
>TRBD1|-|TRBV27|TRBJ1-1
CASSLRRGATEAFF
TGTGCCAGCAGTTTACGCAGGGGGGCAACTGAAGCTTTCTTT
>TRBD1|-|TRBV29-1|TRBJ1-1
CSVAGQGNTEAFF
TGCAGCGTTGCGGGACAGGGGAACACTGAAGCTTTCTTT
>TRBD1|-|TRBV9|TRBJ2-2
CASSVVPTGHTGELFF
TGTGCCAGCAGCGTAGTCCCGACAGGGCACACCGGGGAGCTGTTTTTT
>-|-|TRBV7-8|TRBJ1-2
CASSPHGTRGVYGYTF
TGTGCCAGCAGCCCTCACGGGACACGGGGTGTCTATGGCTACACCTTC
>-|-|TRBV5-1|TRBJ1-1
CASSPPSGANTEAFF
TGCGCCAGCAGCCCCCCCTCTGGGGCGAACACTGAAGCTTTCTTT
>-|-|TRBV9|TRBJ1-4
CASTRGDATNEKLFF
TGTGCCAGCACCCGGGGGGATGCAACTAATGAAAAACTGTTTTTT
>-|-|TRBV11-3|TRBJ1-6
CASSLSAGDGTLHF
TGTGCCAGCAGCTTAAGCGCAGGGGATGGTACCCTCCACTTT
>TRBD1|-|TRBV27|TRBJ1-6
CASSLTGGNSPLHF
TGTGCCAGCAGTTTAACAGGGGGTAATTCACCCCTCCACTTT
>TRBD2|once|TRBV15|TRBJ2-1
CATSRSLTSPNEQFF
TGTGCCACCAGCAGGTCCTTGACTAGCCCCAATGAGCAGTTCTTC
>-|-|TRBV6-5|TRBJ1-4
CASSPHRKKLFF
TGTGCCAGCAGTCCACACAGGAAAAAACTGTTTTTT
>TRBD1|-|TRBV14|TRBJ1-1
CASSRQGAGTEAFF
TGTGCCAGCAGCAGACAGGGGGCGGGGACTGAAGCTTTCTTT
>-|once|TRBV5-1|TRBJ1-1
CASSLGQDTEAFF
TGCGCCAGCAGCTTGGGCCAGGACACTGAAGCTTTCTTT
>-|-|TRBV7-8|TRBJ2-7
CASSFQGGYEQYF
TGTGCCAGCAGCTTTCAAGGGGGCTACGAGCAGTACTTC
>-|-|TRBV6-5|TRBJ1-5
CASTYHGRNQPQHF
TGTGCCAGCACCTACCATGGGCGCAATCAGCCCCAGCATTTT
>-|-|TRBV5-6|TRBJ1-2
CASSLPTGVNYGYTF
TGTGCCAGCAGCTTACCGACAGGCGTGAACTATGGCTACACCTTC
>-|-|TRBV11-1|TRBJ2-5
CASSVHAYQETQYF
TGTGCCAGCAGCGTACACGCCTACCAAGAGACCCAGTACTTC
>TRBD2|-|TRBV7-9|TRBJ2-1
CASSGRLAGVKDEQFF
TGTGCCAGCAGCGGGCGCTTAGCGGGAGTTAAGGATGAGCAGTTCTTC
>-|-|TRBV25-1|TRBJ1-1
CASSEGIRIRGATEAFF
TGTGCCAGCAGTGAGGGGATCAGGATCAGGGGTGCCACTGAAGCTTTCTTT
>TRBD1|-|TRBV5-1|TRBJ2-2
CASSIGTGGTGELFF
TGCGCCAGCAGCATCGGGACAGGGGGCACCGGGGAGCTGTTTTTT
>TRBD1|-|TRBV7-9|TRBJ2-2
CASSQGATANTGELFF
TGTGCCAGCAGCCAGGGGGCCACTGCGAACACCGGGGAGCTGTTTTTT
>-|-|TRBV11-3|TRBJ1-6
CASSLGLSYSPLHF
TGTGCCAGCAGCTTAGGACTCTCCTACTCACCCCTCCACTTT
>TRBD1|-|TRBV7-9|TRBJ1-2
CASSRQGSSANYGYTF
TGTGCCAGCAGCCGACAGGGATCCTCAGCTAACTATGGCTACACCTTC
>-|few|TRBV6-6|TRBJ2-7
CASSRREGSRSGEQYF
TGTGCCAGCAGTCGTCGAGAGGGCTCTCGTTCGGGCGAGCAGTACTTC
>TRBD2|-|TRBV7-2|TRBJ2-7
CASSRTSGNSYEQYF
TGTGCCAGCAGCCGGACTAGCGGGAACTCCTACGAGCAGTACTTC
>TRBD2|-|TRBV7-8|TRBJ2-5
CASSFPRIPEGLAETETQYF
TGTGCCAGCAGCTTTCCTCGGATTCCCGAGGGGCTAGCGGAAACCGAGACCCAGTACTTC
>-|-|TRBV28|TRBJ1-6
CASSLDSQSSYNSPLHF
TGTGCCAGCAGTCTGGACTCCCAGAGCTCCTATAATTCACCCCTCCACTTT
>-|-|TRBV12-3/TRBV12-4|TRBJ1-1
CASSLPRETEAFF
TGTGCCAGCAGTCTGCCGAGGGAGACTGAAGCTTTCTTT
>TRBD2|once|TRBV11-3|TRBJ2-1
CASKIGLAGQNEQFF
TGTGCCAGCAAGATAGGCCTAGCGGGACAGAATGAGCAGTTCTTC
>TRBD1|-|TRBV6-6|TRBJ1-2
CASRPLGQNYGYTF
TGTGCCAGCAGACCACTGGGACAGAACTATGGCTACACCTTC
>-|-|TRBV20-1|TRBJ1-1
CSASPGGNTEAFF
TGCAGTGCTAGTCCCGGGGGTAACACTGAAGCTTTCTTT
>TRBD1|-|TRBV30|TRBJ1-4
CAWSVLGQGSEKLFF
TGTGCCTGGAGTGTATTAGGACAGGGGTCTGAAAAACTGTTTTTT
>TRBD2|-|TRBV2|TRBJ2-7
CASIDLAGGREQYF
TGTGCCAGCATCGATCTAGCGGGGGGGCGTGAGCAGTACTTC
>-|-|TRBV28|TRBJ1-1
CASPGTGRNTEAFF
TGTGCCAGTCCGGGTACAGGTAGAAACACTGAAGCTTTCTTT